The next 5 T cell receptor beta chains were all read from a single sample in a study of response to subunit inactivated influenza vaccine. A single record per CDR3 protein comes from TCRdb applying MiXCR to the RT-PCR reads. In the table there are more than 550,000 distinct CDR3 sequences, about an eighth of which are singletons. Material: PBMCs from blood, obtained on the day of vaccination. These receptors were taken from a man aged 50-60 years who received an inactivated influenza vaccine.

Only a few counts were recorded for this clonotype. The J gene is TRBJ1-2, the V gene TRBV12-3 or TRBV12-4, with TRBD1 identical over 10 bases. The J segment lost 4 bases and the V segment lost 6 bases, leaving 8 bases of the junction unmatched. The CDR3 contains 15 residues. This chain's CDR3 is CASRDGQGEGYGYTF. The CDR3 bases are TGTGCCAGCAGAGATGGACAGGGGGAGGGCTATGGCTACACCTTC.

This clonotype was counted a few times. V and J are TRBV11-2 and TRBJ2-3; TRBD1 agrees at 11 bases. Trimming removed 5 bases from V and 3 bases from J; junction bases left unmatched: 4. This CDR3 contains 15 residues. Germline assignment: CDR1 SGHAT and CDR2 FQNNGV. Here the CDR3 reads CASSLWDRGTDTQYF. The CDR3, as DNA: TGTGCCAGCAGCCTTTGGGACAGGGGGACAGATACGCAGTATTTT.

This clonotype was seen a handful of times. The rearrangement links TRBV27 to TRBJ2-2, with TRBD2 identical over 7 bases. The V gene end was trimmed by 5 bases and the J gene end by 6 bases; junction bases not matched to a gene: 12. The length of the CDR3 is 16 residues. Germline loops: CDR1 MNHEY, CDR2 SMNVEV (reference sequence). CDR3 coding DNA: TGTGCCAGCAGTCCCCTTGGCGGGAGAGGTCCCGGGGAGCTGTTTTTT. This codes for CASSPLGGRGPGELFF.

J is TRBJ1-5 and V is TRBV19; 8 nucleotides agree with TRBD1. The CDR3 is 13 amino acids. V shed 7 bases and J 7 bases; nucleotides not matched to a gene: 6. Germline V gene data show CDR1 as LNHDA and CDR2 as SQIVND (reference sequence). In DNA form, the CDR3 reads TGTGCCAGTACCCAGGACAGGGTACAGCCCCAGCATTTT. Translating it yields CASTQDRVQPQHF.

This clonotype was counted between two and nine times. V usage is TRBV20-1 and J usage is TRBJ2-7; D is tentatively TRBD1 or TRBD2 (5 bases each). The CDR3 is made up of 14 amino acids. The V and J ends lost 4 bases and 7 bases respectively, with 20 bases between them. The germline V gene encodes CDR1 DFQATT and CDR2 SNEGSKA (reference sequence). CDR3 in amino acids: CSANHGTGSKEQYF. CDR3 nucleotide sequence: TGCAGTGCTAACCACGGGACGGGGTCGAAGGAGCAGTACTTC.